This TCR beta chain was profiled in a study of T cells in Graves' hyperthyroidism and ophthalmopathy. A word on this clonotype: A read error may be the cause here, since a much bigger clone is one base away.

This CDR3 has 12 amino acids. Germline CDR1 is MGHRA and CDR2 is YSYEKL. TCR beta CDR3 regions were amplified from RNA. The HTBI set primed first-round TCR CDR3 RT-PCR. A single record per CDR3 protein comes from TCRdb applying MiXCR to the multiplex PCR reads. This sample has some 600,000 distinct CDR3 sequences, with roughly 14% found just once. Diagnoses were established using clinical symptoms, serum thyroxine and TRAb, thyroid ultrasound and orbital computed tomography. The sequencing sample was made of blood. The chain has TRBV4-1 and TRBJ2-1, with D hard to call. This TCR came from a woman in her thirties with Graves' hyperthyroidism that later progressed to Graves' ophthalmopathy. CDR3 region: CASSPESNKQFF. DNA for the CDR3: TGCGCCAGCAGCCCCGAGTCCAATAAGCAGTTCTTC.